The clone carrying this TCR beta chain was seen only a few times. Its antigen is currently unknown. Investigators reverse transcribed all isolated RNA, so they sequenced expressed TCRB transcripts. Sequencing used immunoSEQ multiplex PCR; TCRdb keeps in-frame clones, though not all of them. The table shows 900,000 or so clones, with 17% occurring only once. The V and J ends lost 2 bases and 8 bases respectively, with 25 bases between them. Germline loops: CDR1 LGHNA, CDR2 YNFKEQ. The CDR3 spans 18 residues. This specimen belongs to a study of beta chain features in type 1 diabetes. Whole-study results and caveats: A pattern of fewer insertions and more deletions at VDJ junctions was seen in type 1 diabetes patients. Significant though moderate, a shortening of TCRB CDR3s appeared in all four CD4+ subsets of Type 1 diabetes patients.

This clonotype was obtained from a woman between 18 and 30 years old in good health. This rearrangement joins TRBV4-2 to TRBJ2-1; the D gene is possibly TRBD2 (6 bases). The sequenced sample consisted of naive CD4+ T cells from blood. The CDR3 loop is CASSQNIGPGRSGDEQFF. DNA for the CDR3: TGTGCCAGCAGCCAAAACATAGGACCCGGGAGATCCGGGGATGAGCAGTTCTTC.